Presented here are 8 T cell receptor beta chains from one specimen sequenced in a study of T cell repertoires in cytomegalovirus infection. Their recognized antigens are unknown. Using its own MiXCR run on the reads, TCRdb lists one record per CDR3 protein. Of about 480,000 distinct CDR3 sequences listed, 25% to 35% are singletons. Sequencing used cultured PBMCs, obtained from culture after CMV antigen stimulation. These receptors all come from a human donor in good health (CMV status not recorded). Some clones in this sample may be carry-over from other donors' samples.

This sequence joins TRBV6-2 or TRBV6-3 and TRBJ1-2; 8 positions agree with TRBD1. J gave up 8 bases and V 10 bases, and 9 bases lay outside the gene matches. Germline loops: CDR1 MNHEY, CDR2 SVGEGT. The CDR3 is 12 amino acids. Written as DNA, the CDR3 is TGTGCCACCGTGACAGGGGTTTTCGGCTACACCTTC. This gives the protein CATVTGVFGYTF.

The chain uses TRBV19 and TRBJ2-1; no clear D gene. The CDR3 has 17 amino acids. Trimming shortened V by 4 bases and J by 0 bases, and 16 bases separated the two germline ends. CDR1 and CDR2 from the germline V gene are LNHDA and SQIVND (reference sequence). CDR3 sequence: CASSNRGIGISYNEQFF. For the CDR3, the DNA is TGTGCCAGTAGTAATCGCGGTATCGGTATCTCCTACAATGAGCAGTTCTTC.

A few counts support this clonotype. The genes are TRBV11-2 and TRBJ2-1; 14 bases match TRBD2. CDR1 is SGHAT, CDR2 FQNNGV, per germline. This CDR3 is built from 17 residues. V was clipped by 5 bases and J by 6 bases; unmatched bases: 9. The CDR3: CASSPRLAGGSPNEQFF. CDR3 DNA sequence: TGTGCCAGCAGCCCCCGACTAGCGGGAGGGTCCCCCAATGAGCAGTTCTTC.

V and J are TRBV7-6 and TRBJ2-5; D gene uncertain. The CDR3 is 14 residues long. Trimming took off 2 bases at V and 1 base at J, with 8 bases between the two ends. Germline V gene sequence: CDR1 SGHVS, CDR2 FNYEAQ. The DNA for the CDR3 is TGTGCCAGCAGCTTAACGACACTCCAAGAGACCCAGTACTTC. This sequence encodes CASSLTTLQETQYF.

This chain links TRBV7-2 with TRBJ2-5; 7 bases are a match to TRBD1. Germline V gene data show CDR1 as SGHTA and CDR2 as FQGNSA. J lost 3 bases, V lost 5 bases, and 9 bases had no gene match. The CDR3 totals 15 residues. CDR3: CASSASQGKEETQYF. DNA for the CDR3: TGTGCCAGCAGCGCTTCACAGGGGAAGGAAGAGACCCAGTACTTC.

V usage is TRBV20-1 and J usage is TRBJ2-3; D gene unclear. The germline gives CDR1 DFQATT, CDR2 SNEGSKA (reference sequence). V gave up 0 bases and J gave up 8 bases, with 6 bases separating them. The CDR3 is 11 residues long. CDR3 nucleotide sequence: TGCAGTGCTAGAGATCCCCCTACGCAGTATTTT. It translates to CSARDPPTQYF.

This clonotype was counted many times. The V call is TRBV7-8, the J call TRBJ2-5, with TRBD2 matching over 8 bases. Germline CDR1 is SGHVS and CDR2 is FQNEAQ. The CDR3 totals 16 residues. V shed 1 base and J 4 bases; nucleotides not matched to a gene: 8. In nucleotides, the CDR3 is TGTGCCAGCAGCTTAGTCCCCGGGAGGGCCGGAGAGACCCAGTACTTC. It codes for CASSLVPGRAGETQYF.

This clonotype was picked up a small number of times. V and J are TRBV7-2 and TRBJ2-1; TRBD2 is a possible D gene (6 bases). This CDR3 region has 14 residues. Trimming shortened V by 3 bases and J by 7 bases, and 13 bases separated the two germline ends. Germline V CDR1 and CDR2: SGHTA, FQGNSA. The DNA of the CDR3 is TGTGCCAGCAGCTTTGAGGGAGGCTGGAATGAGCAGTTCTTC. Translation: CASSFEGGWNEQFF.